This is a list of T cell receptor beta chains from one sample in a study of blood T cells in healthy people across ages. TCRdb analysed the 5' RACE reads with MiXCR anew, one entry per CDR3 protein. The sample consists of roughly 2 million distinct CDR3 sequences, around 48% of them appearing once. The sample comprised blood. These receptors all stem from a woman aged 40 to 55 in good health. Both conserved end residues are part of each CDR3. The order of the fields is D gene, V gene, CDR3 length, J gene, clone size, CDR3 protein, CDR3 DNA. The D gene is left open where the match is weak. The size field is filled for only some rows; it gives once, few, many or a size class.

TRBD1	TRBV27	14	TRBJ1-2	few	CASSFGRQGYGYTF	TGTGCCAGCAGTTTTGGTCGACAGGGATATGGCTACACCTTC
-	TRBV2	13	TRBJ2-5	-	CASSEDYHQSQYF	TGTGCCAGCAGCGAGGACTATCATCAGAGCCAGTACTTC
-	TRBV6-2/TRBV6-3	13	TRBJ2-5	few	CASTYLWSETQYF	TGTGCCAGCACCTACCTGTGGTCGGAGACCCAGTACTTC
-	TRBV14	16	TRBJ2-7	-	CASSYLGAGAYNEQYF	TGTGCCAGCAGTTACCTCGGGGCGGGGGCCTACAATGAGCAGTACTTC
TRBD1	TRBV29-1	14	TRBJ1-4	few	CSVSQGQFGEKLFF	TGCAGCGTTTCACAGGGACAGTTCGGTGAAAAACTGTTTTTT
TRBD1	TRBV11-2	13	TRBJ1-2	-	CASSLAGTDGYTF	TGTGCCAGCAGCTTGGCCGGGACAGATGGCTACACCTTC
TRBD2	TRBV6-2/TRBV6-3	17	TRBJ2-5	-	CASSSTASGGVVRTQYF	TGTGCCAGCAGTTCCACCGCTAGCGGGGGGGTCGTAAGGACCCAGTACTTC
-	TRBV7-9	15	TRBJ1-2	-	CASSLVSGSYGGYTF	TGTGCCAGCAGCTTAGTATCAGGGTCCTATGGTGGCTACACCTTC
-	TRBV7-2	16	TRBJ2-7	few	CASSLVGGLSSYEQYF	TGTGCCAGCAGCTTAGTCGGAGGCCTAAGCTCCTACGAGCAGTACTTC
-	TRBV6-2/TRBV6-3	14	TRBJ2-5	few	CASSLVVLQETQYF	TGTGCCAGCAGCCTTGTTGTCCTACAAGAGACCCAGTACTTC
TRBD1	TRBV7-8	15	TRBJ1-4	once	CASSSQTGTNEKLFF	TGTGCCAGCAGCTCGCAGACAGGGACTAATGAAAAACTGTTTTTT
TRBD2	TRBV4-3	17	TRBJ2-1	-	CASSPEMALAVYNEQFF	TGCGCCAGCAGCCCCGAGATGGCACTAGCGGTCTACAATGAGCAGTTCTTC
-	TRBV6-6	14	TRBJ2-5	-	CASSTSGLRETQYF	TGTGCCAGCAGTACGTCCGGCCTCAGGGAGACCCAGTACTTC
TRBD2	TRBV7-2	16	TRBJ2-5	-	CASSLRTSGGLETQYF	TGTGCCAGCAGCTTAAGGACTAGCGGGGGTCTAGAGACCCAGTACTTC
-	TRBV20-1	15	TRBJ2-5	-	CSARDWLAPQETQYF	TGCAGTGCTAGAGATTGGCTAGCTCCTCAAGAGACCCAGTACTTC
TRBD1	TRBV7-9	16	TRBJ2-1	few	CASSPTTGAIYNEQFF	TGTGCCAGCAGCCCGACAACAGGGGCTATCTACAATGAGCAGTTCTTC
-	TRBV12-3/TRBV12-4	12	TRBJ2-2	-	CASNRLTGELFF	TGTGCCAGTAACAGACTGACCGGGGAGCTGTTTTTT
TRBD2	TRBV29-1	11	TRBJ2-5	-	CSDSTSGVQYF	TGCAGCGATTCGACTAGCGGGGTTCAGTACTTC
TRBD1	TRBV28	15	TRBJ1-2	-	CASSPGTGNKYGYTF	TGTGCCAGCAGTCCGGGGACAGGGAATAAATATGGCTACACCTTC
-	TRBV20-1	16	TRBJ2-1	few	CSARDLQRQPDNEQFF	TGCAGTGCTAGAGATTTGCAGCGCCAACCAGACAATGAGCAGTTCTTC
TRBD1	TRBV7-2	14	TRBJ2-7	-	CASSLERGRRVQYF	TGTGCCAGCAGCTTAGAGAGGGGGCGCAGAGTGCAGTACTTC
-	TRBV6-2/TRBV6-3	14	TRBJ2-5	few	CASSYAGTQETQYF	TGTGCCAGCAGTTACGCGGGGACCCAAGAGACCCAGTACTTC
-	TRBV2	14	TRBJ2-6	-	CASRTGIGANVLTF	TGTGCCAGCAGAACAGGGATAGGGGCCAACGTCCTGACTTTC
-	TRBV7-9	14	TRBJ2-1	-	CASSLAHPVSEQFF	TGTGCCAGCAGCTTAGCTCATCCAGTCAGCGAGCAGTTCTTC
-	TRBV20-1	14	TRBJ1-4	-	CSASPTGPTEKLFF	TGCAGTGCTAGTCCGACAGGCCCCACTGAAAAACTGTTTTTT
TRBD2	TRBV4-1	17	TRBJ2-1	-	CASSPRGGTSSYNEQFF	TGCGCCAGCAGCCCCCGCGGGGGGACGAGCTCCTACAATGAGCAGTTCTTC
-	TRBV11-2	15	TRBJ1-2	-	CASSSDGRVFYGYTF	TGTGCCAGCAGCTCGGACGGTCGAGTTTTCTATGGCTACACCTTC
-	TRBV7-9	14	TRBJ1-3	few	CASSSGISGNTIYF	TGTGCCAGCAGCTCCGGGATCTCTGGAAACACCATATATTTT
-	TRBV11-2	14	TRBJ2-7	-	CASSLGNLDNEQYF	TGTGCCAGCAGCTTAGGGAATCTTGACAATGAGCAGTACTTC
-	TRBV29-1	13	TRBJ1-2	-	CSVEPVDTYGYTF	TGCAGCGTTGAACCCGTGGATACCTATGGCTACACCTTC
-	TRBV18	15	TRBJ2-3	few	CASSSTERHTDTQYF	TGTGCCAGCTCATCGACAGAGCGCCACACAGATACGCAGTATTTT
-	TRBV29-1	13	TRBJ2-6	-	CSAVYPGANVLTF	TGCAGCGCGGTGTATCCTGGGGCCAACGTCCTGACTTTC
TRBD1	TRBV2	13	TRBJ2-5	-	CASNGQEQETQYF	TGTGCCAGCAATGGACAGGAACAAGAGACCCAGTACTTC
-	TRBV20-1	13	TRBJ1-2	few	CSARDRWRGGYTF	TGCAGTGCTAGAGATAGGTGGAGGGGTGGCTACACCTTC
-	TRBV2	12	TRBJ1-4	-	CASRGGDEKLFF	TGTGCCAGCAGAGGGGGTGATGAAAAACTGTTTTTT
TRBD1	TRBV29-1	13	TRBJ1-1	-	CSVLTGVIAEAFF	TGCAGCGTCTTGACAGGGGTAATCGCTGAAGCTTTCTTT
TRBD2	TRBV6-5	16	TRBJ2-3	-	CVSSYHIAGSSDTQYF	TGTGTCAGCAGTTACCATATAGCGGGATCCTCAGATACGCAGTATTTT
-	TRBV9	16	TRBJ2-5	-	CASSLRTLNPQETQYF	TGTGCCAGCAGCCTCCGGACCCTAAACCCTCAAGAGACCCAGTACTTC
-	TRBV7-2	13	TRBJ2-3	-	CASRLTSQNTQYF	TGTGCCAGCAGGCTCACTTCACAGAATACGCAGTATTTT
-	TRBV15	16	TRBJ1-1	-	CATSRDRGTLGTEAFF	TGTGCCACCAGCAGAGATAGGGGGACATTGGGCACTGAAGCTTTCTTT
TRBD2	TRBV7-6	19	TRBJ2-1	-	CASSSRERGGSGSYNEQFF	TGTGCCAGCAGCTCTCGGGAGCGGGGGGGCTCAGGCTCCTACAATGAGCAGTTCTTC
-	TRBV7-2	16	TRBJ2-3	few	CASQPVEGGTRDTQYF	TGTGCCAGCCAACCCGTAGAAGGGGGGACCCGGGATACGCAGTATTTT
TRBD1	TRBV28	15	TRBJ1-2	few	CASSSLTGGGSGYTF	TGTGCCAGCAGTTCCCTGACAGGGGGCGGGAGTGGCTACACCTTC